Each of the 6 T cell receptor beta chains below was sequenced from the same sample in a study of cytomegalovirus exposure and HLA in healthy donors. The PCR was carried out with 60 Vbeta primers and 13 Jbeta primers. Using immunoSEQ multiplex PCR, the repertoire was profiled, and TCRdb retains in-frame clones only, with some absent. The table lists around 120,000 clones, around four fifths of them singletons. Sequencing used PBMCs. Receptors originate from a human donor in good health.

The chain joins TRBV5-6 to TRBJ2-7, with a possible D match to TRBD1 (6 bases). Trimming removed 6 bases at V and 2 bases at J, with 15 bases between. The germline CDR1 and CDR2 sequences are SGHDT and YYEEEE. The CDR3 has 14 residues. The CDR3 DNA reads TGTGCCAGCATCTCCGGGACAAACGCCTACGAGCAGTACTTC. Translated: CASISGTNAYEQYF.

The chain carries TRBV28 and TRBJ1-2; possibly TRBD1 for D (6 bases). Germline V gene lookup returns CDR1 MDHEN and CDR2 SYDVKM. V lost 8 bases and J 2 bases, leaving 21 bases between the germline ends. This CDR3 spans 16 amino acids. The CDR3 loop reads CASQTMGGAGNYGYTF. CDR3 in DNA: TGTGCCAGCCAAACCATGGGGGGGGCAGGAAACTATGGCTACACCTTC.

The rearrangement uses TRBV7-9 and TRBJ2-5; D is undetermined. The V end was cut by 0 bases, the J end by 4 bases, with 3 bases between. This CDR3 spans 12 amino acids. Germline loops: CDR1 SEHNR, CDR2 FQNEAQ (reference sequence). The CDR3 DNA follows: TGTGCCAGCAGCTTAGCCCGAGAGACCCAGTACTTC. It specifies CASSLARETQYF.

CDR3 in amino acids: CSAGGQGVGTEAFF. The CDR3 DNA is TGCAGCGCTGGGGGACAGGGGGTTGGCACTGAAGCTTTCTTT. V is TRBV29-1 and J is TRBJ1-1; 11 bases align to TRBD1. V was clipped by 7 bases and J by 4 bases; unmatched bases: 8. CDR3 length equals 14 residues. Germline V lookup: CDR1 SQVTM, CDR2 ANQGSEA.

V is TRBV28 and J is TRBJ1-1; D is undetermined. This CDR3 is 12 amino acids long. Germline-derived CDR1 and CDR2 are MDHEN and SYDVKM. Trimming removed 2 bases from V and 2 bases from J, with 3 bases in between. The CDR3 DNA is TGTGCCAGCAGTTTACCAAACACTGAAGCTTTCTTT. This encodes CASSLPNTEAFF.

The chain has TRBV13 and TRBJ1-2, with D perhaps matching TRBD1 (6 bases). CDR3 length: 15 residues. Trimming stripped 4 bases from V and 6 bases from J, with 18 bases between. Germline V CDR1 and CDR2: PRHDT, FYEKMQ (reference sequence). The CDR3 protein is CASSSARGLVHGYTF. CDR3 coding DNA: TGTGCCAGCAGCTCCGCGAGGGGGTTGGTCCATGGCTACACCTTC.